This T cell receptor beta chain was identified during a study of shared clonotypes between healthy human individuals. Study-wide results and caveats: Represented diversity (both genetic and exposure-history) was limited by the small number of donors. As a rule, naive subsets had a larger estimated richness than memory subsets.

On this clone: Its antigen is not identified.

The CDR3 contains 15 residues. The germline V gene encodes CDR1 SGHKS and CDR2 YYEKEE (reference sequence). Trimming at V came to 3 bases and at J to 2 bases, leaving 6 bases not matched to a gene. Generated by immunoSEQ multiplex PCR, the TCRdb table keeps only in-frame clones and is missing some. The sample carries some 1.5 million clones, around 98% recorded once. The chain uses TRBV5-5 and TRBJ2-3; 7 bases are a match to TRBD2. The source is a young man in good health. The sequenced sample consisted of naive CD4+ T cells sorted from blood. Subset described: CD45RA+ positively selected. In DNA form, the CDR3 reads TGTGCCAGCAGCTCCCTTAGACTAGCCACAGATACGCAGTATTTT. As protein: CASSSLRLATDTQYF.